The rows below give T cell receptor beta chains drawn from one sample of a study of regulatory T cells in long-lasting Graves disease. TCRdb reprocessed the multiplex PCR reads via MiXCR and lists one record per CDR3 protein. Altogether fewer than 400,000 distinct CDR3 sequences are present, 15% to 20% being singletons, with the ten largest covering around 36%. The sequenced sample was peripheral blood mononuclear cells (PBMCs), obtained at new diagnosis, from a patient treated with antithyroid drugs. The receptors were sampled from a female donor with Graves disease. Both conserved end residues are part of each CDR3.

CASTLVPGRALNEQFF TRBV28
CASTRAGTGGREQYF TRBV6-1
CASSPSQGGLVGQYF TRBV18
CASSLEPGHGYTF TRBV5-1
CASSLWTSPGANVLTF TRBV7-9
CATRDSSNQPQHF TRBV2
CSAAGAYEQYF TRBV20-1
CASSQDVAGGRETQYF TRBV3-1
CASRPGLAKRLNNEQFF TRBV27
CSARQGTEAFF TRBV20-1
CASSSNGGTDTQYF TRBV28
CSALLRQAAPNYGYTF TRBV29-1
CASSLVDSGEQYF TRBV12-3/TRBV12-4
CASSHRDEQFF TRBV4-1
CASKESGANVLTF TRBV6-4
CASSPPFRDTEAFF TRBV5-1
CASSLSGGRSYNEQFF TRBV28